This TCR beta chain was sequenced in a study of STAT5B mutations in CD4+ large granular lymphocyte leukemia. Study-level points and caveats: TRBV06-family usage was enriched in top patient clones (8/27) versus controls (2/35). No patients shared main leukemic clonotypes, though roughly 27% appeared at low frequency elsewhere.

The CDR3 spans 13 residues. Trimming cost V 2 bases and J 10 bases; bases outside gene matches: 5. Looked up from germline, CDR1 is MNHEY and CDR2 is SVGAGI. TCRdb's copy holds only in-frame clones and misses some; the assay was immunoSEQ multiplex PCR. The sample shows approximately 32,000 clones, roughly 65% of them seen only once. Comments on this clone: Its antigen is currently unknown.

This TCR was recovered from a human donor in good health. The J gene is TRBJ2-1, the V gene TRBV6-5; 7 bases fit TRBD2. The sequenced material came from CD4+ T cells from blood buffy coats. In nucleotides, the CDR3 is TGTGCCAGCAGTTACGCGGGGCGGGGGGAGCAGTTCTTC. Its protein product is CASSYAGRGEQFF.